This T cell receptor beta chain originates from a study of shared clonotypes between healthy human individuals. Study-level background: CD4 naive and memory got three plates each, CD8 naive two, CD8 memory one. Study conclusions and caveats: Sampling used blood alone; tissue repertoires probably differ. It was the few donors that limited the genetic and exposure-history diversity represented.

Measured with immunoSEQ multiplex PCR; TCRdb has only the in-frame clones, and not every one. Altogether over a million clones are present, over 95% being singletons, with the ten largest covering more than 0.9%. Germline V CDR1 and CDR2: MDHEN, SYDVKM. V shed 8 bases, J shed 7 bases, and the junction held 12 bases outside the gene matches. The CDR3 consists of 14 residues. The study drew all its donors from Caucasian adults living in Nashville, Tennessee. Worth noting for this clone: The antigen remains unidentified.

J is TRBJ1-2 and V is TRBV28; 8 bases match TRBD1. This receptor was obtained from a man aged 25-40 years in good health. Input material: naive CD4+ T cells sorted from blood. The subset here: CD45RA+ positively selected. In DNA, the CDR3 is TGTGCCAGCGGATTAGACAGGGGTATCGGTGGCTACACCTTC. It specifies CASGLDRGIGGYTF.